This entry features one T cell receptor beta chain sequence. The entry originates in a study of shared clonotypes between healthy human individuals. There are 17 residues in the CDR3. Germline CDR1 MNHEY, CDR2 SMNVEV (reference sequence). Trimming pared 2 bases from V and 2 bases from J, leaving 17 bases between. Terminally differentiated effector memory CD45RA+ cells were excluded from the naive CD8 cells, which were CD45RO-negative and positively selected for CCR7. The repertoire was sequenced with immunoSEQ multiplex PCR; TCRdb's copy has only in-frame clones and lacks some. Altogether under 600,000 clones are present, 95% to 98% being singletons, with the ten largest covering 0.3%.

Input material: naive CD8+ T cells sorted from blood. The rearrangement links TRBV27 to TRBJ2-3; possible D gene TRBD2, 5 bases. The receptor was derived from a man between 25 and 39 years old in good health. The CDR3 sequence is CASSLIPPRGNTDTQYF. In DNA form, the CDR3 reads TGTGCCAGCAGTTTAATCCCCCCTCGGGGTAACACAGATACGCAGTATTTT.